This TCR beta chain was sequenced in a study of blood T cell repertoires in COVID-19. Turning to the study itself: The samples span acute and convalescent COVID-19 from the United States, Italy and Spain. T cells, B-cell-depleted T cells, or PBMCs supplied cDNA or gDNA.

The CDR3 has 14 residues. Trimming removed 4 bases from V and 7 bases from J; junction bases left unmatched: 10. Germline values: CDR1 SGHRS, CDR2 YFSETQ. Per the original methods: Amplification from reference gene primers served as the basis for estimated nucleated cell counts. Generated by immunoSEQ multiplex PCR, the TCRdb table keeps only in-frame clones and is missing some. For V, J and clone size, that table is used; D and trimming come from the DNA. The sample includes around 99,000 clones, about three quarters of them seen just once. The sequenced material came from peripheral blood. V gene TRBV5-1 combines with J gene TRBJ2-7; 8 nucleotides agree with TRBD1. The receptor comes from a man between 65 and 80 years old with acute or convalescent COVID-19. CDR3 coding DNA: TGCGCCAGCAGCGTGGACAGGGCCCGGCGGGAGCAGTACTTC. Protein product: CASSVDRARREQYF.